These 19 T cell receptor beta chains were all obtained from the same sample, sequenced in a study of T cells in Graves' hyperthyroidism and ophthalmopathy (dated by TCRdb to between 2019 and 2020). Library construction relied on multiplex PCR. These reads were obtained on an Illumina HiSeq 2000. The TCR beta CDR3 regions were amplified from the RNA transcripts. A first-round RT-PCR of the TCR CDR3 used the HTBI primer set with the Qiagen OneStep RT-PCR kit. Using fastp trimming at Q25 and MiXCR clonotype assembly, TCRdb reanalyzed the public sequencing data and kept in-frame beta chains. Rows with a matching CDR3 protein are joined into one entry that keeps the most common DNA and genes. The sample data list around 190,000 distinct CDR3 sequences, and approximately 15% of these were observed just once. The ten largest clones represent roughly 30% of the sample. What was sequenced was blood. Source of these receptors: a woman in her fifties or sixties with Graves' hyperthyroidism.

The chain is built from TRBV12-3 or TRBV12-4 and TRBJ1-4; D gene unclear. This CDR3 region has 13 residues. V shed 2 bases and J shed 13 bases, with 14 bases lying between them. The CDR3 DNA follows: TGTGCCAGCAGTTTATATGTGGCCTTCGGACTGTTTTTT. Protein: CASSLYVAFGLFF.

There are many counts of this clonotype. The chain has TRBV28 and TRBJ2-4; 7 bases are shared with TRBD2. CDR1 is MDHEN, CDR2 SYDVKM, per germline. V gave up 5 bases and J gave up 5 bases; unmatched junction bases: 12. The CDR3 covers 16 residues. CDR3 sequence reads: CASSPGLVAGENIQYF. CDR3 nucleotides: TGTGCCAGCAGTCCAGGCCTGGTGGCGGGGGAAAACATTCAGTACTTC.

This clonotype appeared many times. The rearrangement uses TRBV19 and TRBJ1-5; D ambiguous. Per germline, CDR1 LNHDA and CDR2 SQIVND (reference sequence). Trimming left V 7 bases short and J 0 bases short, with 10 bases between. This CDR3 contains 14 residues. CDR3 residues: CASNSFISNQPQHF. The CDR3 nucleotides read TGTGCCAGTAACAGCTTCATTAGCAATCAGCCCCAGCATTTT.

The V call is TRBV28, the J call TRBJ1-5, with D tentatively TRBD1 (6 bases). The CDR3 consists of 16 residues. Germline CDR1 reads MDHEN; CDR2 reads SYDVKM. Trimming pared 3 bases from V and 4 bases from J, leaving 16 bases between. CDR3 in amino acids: CASSFSGYRANQPQHF. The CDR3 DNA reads TGTGCCAGCAGTTTTTCAGGGTACAGGGCTAATCAGCCCCAGCATTTT.

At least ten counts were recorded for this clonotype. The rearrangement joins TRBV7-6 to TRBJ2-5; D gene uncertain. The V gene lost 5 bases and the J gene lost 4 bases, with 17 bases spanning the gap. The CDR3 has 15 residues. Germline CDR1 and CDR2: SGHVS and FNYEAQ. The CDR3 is CASSPRPLAVETQYF. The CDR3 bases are TGTGCCAGCAGCCCCAGGCCCTTGGCCGTAGAGACCCAGTACTTC.

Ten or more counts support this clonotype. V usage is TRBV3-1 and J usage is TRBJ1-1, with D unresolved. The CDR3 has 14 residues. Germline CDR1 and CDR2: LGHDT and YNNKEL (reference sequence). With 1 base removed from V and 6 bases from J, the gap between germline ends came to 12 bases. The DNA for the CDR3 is TGTGCCAGCAGCCAAGTCGCGGGCGGGCCTGAAGCTTTCTTT. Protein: CASSQVAGGPEAFF.

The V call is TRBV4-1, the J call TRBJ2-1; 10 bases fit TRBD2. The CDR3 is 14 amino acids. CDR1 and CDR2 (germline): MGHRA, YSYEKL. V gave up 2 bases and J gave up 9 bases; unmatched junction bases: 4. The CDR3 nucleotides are TGCGCCAGCAGCCAAAGCGGGAGGGGGGTTGAGCAGTTCTTC. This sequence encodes CASSQSGRGVEQFF.

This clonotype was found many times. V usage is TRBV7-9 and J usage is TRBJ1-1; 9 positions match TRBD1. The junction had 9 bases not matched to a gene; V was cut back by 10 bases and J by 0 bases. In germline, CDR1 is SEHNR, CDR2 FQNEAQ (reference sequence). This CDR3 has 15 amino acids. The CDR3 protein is CATKGTGPMNTEAFF. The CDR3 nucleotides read TGTGCCACCAAAGGGACAGGGCCGATGAACACTGAAGCTTTCTTT.

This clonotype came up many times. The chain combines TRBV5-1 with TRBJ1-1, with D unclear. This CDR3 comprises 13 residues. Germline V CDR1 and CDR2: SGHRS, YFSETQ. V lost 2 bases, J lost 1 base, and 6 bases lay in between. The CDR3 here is CASSLTENTEAFF. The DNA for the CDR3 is TGCGCCAGCAGCTTAACTGAGAACACTGAAGCTTTCTTT.

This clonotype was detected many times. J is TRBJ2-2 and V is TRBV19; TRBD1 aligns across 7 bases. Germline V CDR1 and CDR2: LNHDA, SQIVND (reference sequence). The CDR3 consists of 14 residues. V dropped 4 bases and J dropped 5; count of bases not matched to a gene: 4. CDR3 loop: CASSKGQSTGELFF. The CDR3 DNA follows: TGTGCCAGTAGTAAGGGACAGAGTACCGGGGAGCTGTTTTTT.

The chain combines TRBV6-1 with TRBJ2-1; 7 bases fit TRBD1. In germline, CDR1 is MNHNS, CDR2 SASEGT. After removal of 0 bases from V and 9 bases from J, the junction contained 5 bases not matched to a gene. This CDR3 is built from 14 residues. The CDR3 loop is CASSEARGRFEQFF. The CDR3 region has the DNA TGTGCCAGCAGTGAAGCGAGGGGGCGGTTTGAGCAGTTCTTC.

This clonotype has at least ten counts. Written as DNA, the CDR3 is TGTGCCAGCAGTCAAGGGAGACAGGGCGGAAGCAATCAGCCCCAGCATTTT. Translating gives CASSQGRQGGSNQPQHF. The V gene is TRBV12-3 or TRBV12-4, the J gene TRBJ1-5, with 7 bases fitting TRBD1. V dropped 5 bases and J dropped 1; count of bases not matched to a gene: 11. The CDR3 has 17 amino acids.

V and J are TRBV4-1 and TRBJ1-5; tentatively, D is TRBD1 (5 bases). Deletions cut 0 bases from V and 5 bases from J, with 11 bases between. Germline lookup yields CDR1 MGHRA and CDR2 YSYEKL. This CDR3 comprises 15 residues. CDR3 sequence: CASSQDDSGDQPQHF. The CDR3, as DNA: TGCGCCAGCAGCCAAGACGATTCGGGGGATCAGCCCCAGCATTTT.

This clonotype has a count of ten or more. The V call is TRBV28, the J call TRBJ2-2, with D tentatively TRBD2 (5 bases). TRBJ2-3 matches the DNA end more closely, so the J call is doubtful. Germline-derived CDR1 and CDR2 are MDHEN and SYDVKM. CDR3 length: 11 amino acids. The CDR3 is CASSFTGEQYF. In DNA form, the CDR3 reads TGTGCCAGCAGTTTTACCGGGGAGCAGTATTTT.

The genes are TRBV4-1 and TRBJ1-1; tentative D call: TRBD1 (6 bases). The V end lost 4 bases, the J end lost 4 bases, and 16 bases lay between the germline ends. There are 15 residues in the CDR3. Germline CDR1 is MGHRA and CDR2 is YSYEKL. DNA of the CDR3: TGCGCCAGCAGCCGACCGTCACAGGGTTTCACTGAAGCTTTCTTT. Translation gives CASSRPSQGFTEAFF.

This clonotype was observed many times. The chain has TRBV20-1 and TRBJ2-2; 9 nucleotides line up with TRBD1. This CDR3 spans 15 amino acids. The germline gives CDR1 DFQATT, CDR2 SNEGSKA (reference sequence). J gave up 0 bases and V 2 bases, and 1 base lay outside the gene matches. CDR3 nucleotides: TGCAGTGCTAGACGGACAGGGGCGAACACCGGGGAGCTGTTTTTT. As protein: CSARRTGANTGELFF.

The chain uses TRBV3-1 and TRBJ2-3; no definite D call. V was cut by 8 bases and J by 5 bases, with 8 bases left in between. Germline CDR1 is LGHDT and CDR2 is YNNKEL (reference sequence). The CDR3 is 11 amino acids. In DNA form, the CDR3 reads TGTGCCAGCGCTGAGAGAGATACGCAGTATTTT. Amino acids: CASAERDTQYF.

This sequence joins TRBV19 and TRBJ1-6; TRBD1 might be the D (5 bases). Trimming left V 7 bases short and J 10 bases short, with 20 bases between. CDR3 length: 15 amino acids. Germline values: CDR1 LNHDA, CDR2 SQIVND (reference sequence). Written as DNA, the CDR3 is TGTGCCAGTACAGGGACGGCGGAAGGACGGTCACCCCTCCACTTT. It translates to CASTGTAEGRSPLHF.

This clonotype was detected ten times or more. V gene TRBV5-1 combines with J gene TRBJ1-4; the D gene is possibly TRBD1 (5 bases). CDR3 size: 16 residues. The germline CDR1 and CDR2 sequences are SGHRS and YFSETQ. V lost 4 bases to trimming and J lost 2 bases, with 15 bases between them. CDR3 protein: CASSNSGAHTNEKLFF. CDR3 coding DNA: TGCGCCAGCAGCAACTCTGGGGCGCACACTAATGAAAAACTGTTTTTT.